One sample yielded the 30 T cell receptor beta chains listed below, sequenced in a study of T cells after yellow fever vaccination. TCRdb independently ran MiXCR on the 5' RACE reads; one entry per CDR3 protein. The sample lists 300,000 to 400,000 distinct CDR3 sequences, more than 5.5% occurring once. The specimen comprised PBMCs, sampled 5 days after the yellow fever booster vaccination. The receptors come from a man under 40 who received the YFV17D yellow fever vaccine.

This clonotype was seen at least ten times. The genes are TRBV2 and TRBJ1-5, with D perhaps matching TRBD1 (6 bases). V was pared by 5 bases and J by 4 bases, with 9 bases between. CDR1 SNHLY and CDR2 FYNNEI come from the germline V gene. The length of the CDR3 is 13 residues. The CDR3 loop is CASSRTDNQPQHF. In DNA form, the CDR3 reads TGTGCCAGCAGTCGGACAGATAATCAGCCCCAGCATTTT.

This clonotype was seen many times. V and J are TRBV7-9 and TRBJ2-7, with TRBD2 matching 12 bases. V trimming: 9 bases; J trimming: 5 bases; junction bases outside the gene matches: 11. Germline CDR1 reads SEHNR; CDR2 reads FQNEAQ (reference sequence). The CDR3 loop spans 15 amino acids. DNA of the CDR3: TGTGCCAGGCTCCAGACTAGCGGGAGTTTCCACGAGCAGTACTTC. Translating it yields CARLQTSGSFHEQYF.

The chain carries TRBV7-2 and TRBJ2-3; no firm D call. Germline values: CDR1 SGHTA, CDR2 FQGNSA. This CDR3 has 15 residues. V was cut by 1 base and J by 4 bases, with 12 bases left in between. The CDR3 reads CASSLVPLEADTQYF. The CDR3 DNA follows: TGTGCCAGCAGCTTAGTACCCCTAGAGGCAGATACGCAGTATTTT.

V is TRBV10-3 and J is TRBJ1-2, with TRBD1 matching 7 bases. The CDR3 totals 13 residues. Per germline, CDR1 ENHRY and CDR2 SYGVKD. The trim removed 6 bases at V and 6 bases at J, leaving 7 bases unmatched. For the CDR3, the DNA is TGTGCCATCAGAGACAGGGCTTTAGATGGCTACACCTTC. This sequence encodes CAIRDRALDGYTF.

This clonotype was detected ten times or more. This rearrangement joins TRBV5-1 to TRBJ2-1, with 11 nucleotides matching TRBD2. The CDR3 has 14 amino acids. Germline V gives CDR1 SGHRS, CDR2 YFSETQ. With V trimmed by 8 bases and J by 7 bases, 8 bases remained unmatched. CDR3 sequence: CASQLAGVGNEQFF. The CDR3 DNA follows: TGCGCCAGTCAACTAGCGGGAGTGGGGAATGAGCAGTTCTTC. Supplemented by reference TRBV5-1 and TRBJ2-1, the full variable domain reads KAGVTQTPRYLIKTRGQQVTLSCSPISGHRSVSWYQQTPGQGLQFLFEYFSETQRNKGNFPGRFSGRQFSNSRSEMNVSTLELGDSALYLCASQLAGVGNEQFFGPGTRLTVL.

Only a few counts were recorded for this clonotype. J is TRBJ2-1 and V is TRBV20-1; D may correspond to TRBD1 or TRBD2 (5 bases each). The germline V gene has CDR1 DFQATT and CDR2 SNEGSKA (reference sequence). V was cut by 0 bases and J by 12 bases, with 15 bases left in between. This CDR3 has 13 residues. CDR3 sequence reads: CSAREGAGIRQFF. CDR3 bases: TGCAGTGCTAGAGAAGGGGCGGGTATAAGGCAGTTCTTC.

The rearrangement links TRBV12-2 to TRBJ1-5; no DNA check was done on the table's D call, TRBD1. TRBV12-2 is a pseudogene. This CDR3 has 16 residues. CDR3 region: CASRLESRGKIQPQHF. The CDR3 DNA reads TGTGCAAGTCGCTTAGAATCCAGGGGTAAGATTCAGCCCCAGCATTTT.

V is TRBV4-3 and J is TRBJ2-3, with D possibly TRBD2 on 6 matching bases. From germline, CDR1 is LGHNA and CDR2 YSLEER. CDR3 length: 18 amino acids. V was shortened by 2 bases and J by 5 bases, with 23 bases between the two germline ends. Written as DNA, the CDR3 is TGCGCCAGCAGCCAAACCCTATTCTCGCCCCCCGGGGGAGATACGCAGTATTTT. Its protein is CASSQTLFSPPGGDTQYF.

This clonotype turned up a few times. The chain carries TRBV5-1 and TRBJ2-5, with TRBD1 matching 9 bases. Germline lookup yields CDR1 SGHRS and CDR2 YFSETQ. The trim removed 3 bases at V and 0 bases at J, leaving 3 bases unmatched. The CDR3 is made up of 15 amino acids. CDR3 region: CASSSDRGYQETQYF. In DNA, the CDR3 is TGCGCCAGCAGCTCCGACAGGGGGTACCAAGAGACCCAGTACTTC.

This clonotype was recorded many times. CDR3 region: CASRTGPEKLFF. Here the CDR3 DNA reads TGTGCCAGCAGGACAGGGCCTGAAAAACTGTTTTTT. The rearrangement uses TRBV7-9 and TRBJ1-4; 7 bases fit TRBD1. V was pared by 6 bases and J by 7 bases, with 2 bases of the junction left unmatched. The V gene's germline CDR1 is SEHNR and CDR2 FQNEAQ (reference sequence). The CDR3 has 12 amino acids.

The rearrangement uses TRBV5-1 and TRBJ2-3; D is undetermined. V was clipped by 3 bases and J by 3 bases, with 5 bases between them. Germline loops: CDR1 SGHRS, CDR2 YFSETQ. This CDR3 spans 12 amino acids. CDR3 loop: CASSSETDTQYF. DNA of the CDR3: TGCGCCAGCAGCTCTGAGACAGATACGCAGTATTTT. Variable domain in full (rest from reference TRBV5-1 and TRBJ2-3): KAGVTQTPRYLIKTRGQQVTLSCSPISGHRSVSWYQQTPGQGLQFLFEYFSETQRNKGNFPGRFSGRQFSNSRSEMNVSTLELGDSALYLCASSSETDTQYFGPGTRLTVL.

This clonotype was seen a handful of times. The chain is built from TRBV23-1 and TRBJ2-1; a weak D match, TRBD1 (6 bases). TRBV23-1 counts as an open reading frame of uncertain function. V was trimmed by 5 bases and J by 8 bases, leaving 19 bases between them. This CDR3 has 15 amino acids. This chain's CDR3 is CASSFRDIRRHEQFF. CDR3 in DNA: TGCGCCAGCAGTTTCCGGGACATCCGGCGCCATGAGCAGTTCTTC.

This clonotype occurred a few times. This chain links TRBV7-2 with TRBJ2-5; D is tentatively TRBD1 or TRBD2 (6 bases each). Trimming removed 6 bases at V and 4 bases at J, with 18 bases between. The CDR3 runs 15 residues. Germline CDR1 reads SGHTA; CDR2 reads FQGNSA. DNA for the CDR3: TGTGCCAGCAGTTTTAGGTTAGGGGGAGGAGAGACCCAGTACTTC. Translating gives CASSFRLGGGETQYF. The full variable domain, rest sourced from reference TRBV7-2 and TRBJ2-5, is GAGVSQSPSNKVTEKGKDVELRCDPISGHTALYWYRQSLGQGLEFLIYFQGNSAPDKSGLPSDRFSAERTGGSVSTLTIQRTQQEDSAVYLCASSFRLGGGETQYFGPGTRLLVL.

A few counts support this clonotype. This chain links TRBV5-8 with TRBJ1-1; TRBD1 is a possible D gene (5 bases). Germline CDR1 reads SGHTS; CDR2 reads YDEGEE. The CDR3 has 16 residues. The V and J ends lost 0 bases and 3 bases respectively, with 15 bases between them. The CDR3 region is CASSLDSPGGYTEAFF. Written as DNA, the CDR3 is TGTGCCAGCAGCTTGGATAGTCCGGGGGGGTACACTGAAGCTTTCTTT.

The rearrangement uses TRBV28 and TRBJ2-7; D gene uncertain. CDR1 MDHEN and CDR2 SYDVKM come from the germline V gene. V lost 5 bases and J 2 bases, leaving 10 bases between the germline ends. This CDR3 spans 13 amino acids. The CDR3 is CASSRSPTYEQYF. For the CDR3, the DNA is TGTGCCAGCAGTCGGTCTCCCACCTACGAGCAGTACTTC.

CDR3 region: CALSGIGGRSYNEQFF. The CDR3 region has the DNA TGTGCCTTAAGTGGGATAGGGGGACGGTCCTACAATGAGCAGTTCTTC. The chain uses TRBV30 and TRBJ2-1; D is perhaps TRBD1 (6 bases). Trimming pared 7 bases from V and 1 base from J, leaving 20 bases between. In germline, CDR1 is GTSNPN, CDR2 SVGIG (reference sequence). The length of the CDR3 is 16 residues.

A few counts support this clonotype. The J gene is TRBJ2-7, the V gene TRBV20-1; maybe TRBD2 (5 bases). Trimming took 6 bases from V and 3 from J, leaving 9 bases between them. Germline-derived CDR1 and CDR2 are DFQATT and SNEGSKA (reference sequence). CDR3 length: 11 amino acids. CDR3 bases: TGCAGTGCCACCGACTACTACGAGCAGTACTTC. It specifies CSATDYYEQYF.

The genes are TRBV7-2 and TRBJ2-2, with 13 bases that match TRBD2. The V segment lost 5 bases and the J segment 6 bases; nucleotides outside the gene matches: 3. Germline V gene sequence: CDR1 SGHTA, CDR2 FQGNSA. CDR3 length: 15 amino acids. This CDR3 reads CASSPGLAGPGELFF. CDR3 nucleotide sequence: TGTGCCAGCAGCCCGGGACTAGCGGGACCCGGGGAGCTGTTTTTT.

The gene calls are TRBV7-3 and TRBJ2-6, with a weak D call TRBD1 (5 bases). Germline CDR1 SGHTA, CDR2 FQGTGA. CDR3 length equals 18 residues. V dropped 5 bases and J dropped 0 bases, with 17 bases sitting between them. The CDR3 protein is CASSRLAGSSSGANVLTF. CDR3 in DNA: TGTGCCAGCAGCCGGCTGGCAGGGTCAAGCTCTGGGGCCAACGTCCTGACTTTC.

In its sample, this clonotype was seen many times. The chain couples TRBV3-1 to TRBJ2-3; 11 nucleotides agree with TRBD2. The CDR3 runs to 16 residues. Per the germline V gene, CDR1 is LGHDT and CDR2 is YNNKEL (reference sequence). V lost 4 bases and J lost 4; bases outside the gene matches: 7. The CDR3 sequence is CASSLLAGAVADTQYF. CDR3 sequence (DNA): TGTGCCAGCAGCCTACTAGCGGGAGCCGTAGCAGATACGCAGTATTTT.

Ten or more counts support this clonotype. The chain combines TRBV18 with TRBJ1-1, with D tentatively TRBD1 (6 bases). In germline, CDR1 is KGHSH, CDR2 LQKENI. The CDR3 contains 13 residues. Trimming removed 3 bases from V and 5 bases from J, with 10 bases in between. The DNA for the CDR3 is TGTGCCAGCTCACCCCACAGGGATACTGAAGCTTTCTTT. Encoded protein: CASSPHRDTEAFF.

This clonotype was recorded at least ten times. The CDR3 DNA is TGCAGTGCTAGCGACAGGGGGCTGCGCAGTGAGCAGTTCTTC. It yields the protein CSASDRGLRSEQFF. The chain has TRBV20-1 and TRBJ2-1, with 10 bases aligning to TRBD1. Looked up from germline, CDR1 is DFQATT and CDR2 is SNEGSKA (reference sequence). With V trimmed by 3 bases and J by 9 bases, 8 bases remained unmatched. This CDR3 has 14 amino acids.

The chain combines TRBV5-4 with TRBJ2-7; TRBD2 matches at 12 bases. The CDR3 loop spans 16 amino acids. V shed 5 bases and J 7 bases; nucleotides not matched to a gene: 13. The germline CDR1 and CDR2 sequences are SGHNT and YYREEE (reference sequence). The CDR3: CASRQLAGGPQAEQYF. CDR3 coding DNA: TGTGCCAGCAGGCAACTAGCGGGAGGCCCCCAGGCGGAGCAGTACTTC.

This rearrangement joins TRBV19 to TRBJ1-1, with TRBD1 matching 7 bases. Germline V lookup: CDR1 LNHDA, CDR2 SQIVND (reference sequence). This CDR3 has 14 amino acids. The J segment lost 8 bases and the V segment lost 0 bases, leaving 6 bases of the junction unmatched. CDR3 sequence: CASSIDRDSREAFF. CDR3 DNA sequence: TGTGCCAGTAGTATAGATCGGGACAGTAGAGAAGCTTTCTTT.

This clonotype was seen ten or more times. For the CDR3, the DNA is TGTGCCAGCAGCTTAGACCTAGCGGAGGGGCATAAAAACATTCAGTACTTC. Translated: CASSLDLAEGHKNIQYF. The chain carries TRBV7-9 and TRBJ2-4; TRBD2 matches at 7 bases. The CDR3 is made up of 17 amino acids. V shed 1 base, J shed 4 bases, and the junction held 10 bases outside the gene matches. Germline CDR1 and CDR2: SEHNR and FQNEAQ (reference sequence).

The rearrangement links TRBV20-1 to TRBJ2-2; 8 positions match TRBD1. CDR1 DFQATT and CDR2 SNEGSKA come from the germline V gene (reference sequence). J lost 1 base, V lost 3 bases, and 7 bases had no gene match. The CDR3 totals 16 residues. The CDR3 loop is CSASQPGTGNTGELFF. The DNA for the CDR3 is TGCAGTGCTAGTCAACCCGGGACAGGGAACACCGGGGAGCTGTTTTTT.

The table lists this clonotype with many counts. V and J are TRBV20-1 and TRBJ2-5; D is uncertain. Germline loops: CDR1 DFQATT, CDR2 SNEGSKA (reference sequence). The CDR3 runs to 12 residues. Trimming stripped 6 bases from V and 2 bases from J, with 10 bases between. Here the CDR3 DNA reads TGCAGTGCCCGCCTCGGACAAGAGACCCAGTACTTC. Translated: CSARLGQETQYF.

This clonotype has only a few counts. This rearrangement joins TRBV5-4 to TRBJ2-2; 9 nucleotides line up with TRBD1. The germline V gene has CDR1 SGHNT and CDR2 YYREEE (reference sequence). The trim removed 4 bases at V and 4 bases at J, leaving 5 bases unmatched. The CDR3 is 15 residues long. The CDR3 nucleotides read TGTGCCAGCAGCCCCGGGACAGGGATCACCGGGGAGCTGTTTTTT. This gives the protein CASSPGTGITGELFF.

This clonotype was seen many times. The CDR3 DNA is TGTGCCAGCAGCCCAGGGGACAGGGTTGGAAAACTGTTTTTT. This gives the protein CASSPGDRVGKLFF. The genes are TRBV7-2 and TRBJ1-4; 9 bases are shared with TRBD1. V shed 5 bases and J 10 bases; nucleotides not matched to a gene: 8. Looked up from germline, CDR1 is SGHTA and CDR2 is FQGNSA. CDR3 size: 14 residues.

The chain carries TRBV29-1 and TRBJ1-2; D is ambiguous. Trimming shortened V by 4 bases and J by 4 bases, and 13 bases separated the two germline ends. Germline V gene data show CDR1 as SQVTM and CDR2 as ANQGSEA. The CDR3 has 13 residues. CDR3 region: CSVVPAGGYGYTF. CDR3 in DNA: TGCAGCGTTGTGCCGGCGGGAGGCTATGGCTACACCTTC.